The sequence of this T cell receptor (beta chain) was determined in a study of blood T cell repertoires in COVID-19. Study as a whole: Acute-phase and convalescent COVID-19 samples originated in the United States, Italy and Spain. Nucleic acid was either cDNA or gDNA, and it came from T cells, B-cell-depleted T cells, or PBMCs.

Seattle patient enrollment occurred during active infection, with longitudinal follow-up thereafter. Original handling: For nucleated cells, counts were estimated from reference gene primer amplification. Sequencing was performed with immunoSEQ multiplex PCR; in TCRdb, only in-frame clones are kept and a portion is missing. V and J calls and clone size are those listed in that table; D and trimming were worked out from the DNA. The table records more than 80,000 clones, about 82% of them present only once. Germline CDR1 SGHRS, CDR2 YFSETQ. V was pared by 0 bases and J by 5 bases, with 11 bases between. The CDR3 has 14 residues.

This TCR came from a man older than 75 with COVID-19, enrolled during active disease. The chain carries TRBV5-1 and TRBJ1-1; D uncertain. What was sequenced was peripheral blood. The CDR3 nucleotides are TGCGCCAGCAGCTTGGGAGCAGGCCCAACTGAAGCTTTCTTT. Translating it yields CASSLGAGPTEAFF.